The next 20 T cell receptor beta chains were all read from a single sample in a study of regulatory T cells in long-lasting Graves disease. Libraries of TCR beta came from iRepertoire HTBI primers plus Arm-PCR of CDR3 regions. A single record per CDR3 protein comes from TCRdb applying MiXCR to the multiplex PCR reads. The profile covers hundreds of thousands of distinct CDR3 sequences, with about a sixth appearing a single time and roughly 29% taken by the ten largest. Documented time point: newly diagnosed GD, antithyroid drugs for less than 3 months. There was RNA extracted from PBMCs, and the TCR library was made from it. This sample was also put to use in a study of T cells in Graves' hyperthyroidism and ophthalmopathy.

The source material was peripheral blood mononuclear cells (PBMCs), sampled at new diagnosis, from a patient treated with antithyroid drugs. These receptors were collected from a man aged 35 to 55 with Graves disease.

The chain uses TRBV19 and TRBJ2-3; 8 nucleotides line up with TRBD1. Trimming removed 3 bases from V and 3 bases from J; junction bases left unmatched: 11. Germline V lookup: CDR1 LNHDA, CDR2 SQIVND (reference sequence). This CDR3 comprises 17 residues. The CDR3 protein is CASSIGGRGHRTDTQYF. The DNA of the CDR3 is TGTGCCAGTAGTATCGGAGGCAGGGGGCATCGAACAGATACGCAGTATTTT.

In this sample, this clonotype turned up many times. This rearrangement joins TRBV5-1 to TRBJ2-5, with a weak D call TRBD1 (5 bases). The CDR3 consists of 14 residues. Germline V gives CDR1 SGHRS, CDR2 YFSETQ. Trimming stripped 4 bases from V and 1 base from J, with 11 bases between. CDR3 loop: CASSETVVQETQYF. In DNA, the CDR3 is TGCGCCAGCAGCGAGACAGTAGTCCAAGAGACCCAGTACTTC.

Only one count was recorded for this clonotype. The V and J genes are TRBV29-1 and TRBJ2-2; D may match TRBD1 or TRBD2 (5 bases each). Trimming took off 8 bases at V and 2 bases at J, with 12 bases between the two ends. Per the germline V gene, CDR1 is SQVTM and CDR2 is ANQGSEA. This CDR3 spans 13 amino acids. The CDR3 coding sequence is TGCAGCTGGACGAGGGGAAACACCGGGGAGCTGTTTTTT. This sequence encodes CSWTRGNTGELFF.

This clonotype came up many times. The J gene is TRBJ2-3, the V gene TRBV5-1, with no clear D. This CDR3 spans 13 amino acids. The V gene lost 0 bases and the J gene lost 4 bases, with 6 bases spanning the gap. Germline-derived CDR1 and CDR2 are SGHRS and YFSETQ. The CDR3 nucleotides read TGCGCCAGCAGCTTGGATGTTGCAGATACGCAGTATTTT. Protein: CASSLDVADTQYF.

This clonotype was detected ten times or more. This chain connects TRBV20-1 to TRBJ2-5; D perhaps matches TRBD2 (5 bases). Germline V gene data show CDR1 as DFQATT and CDR2 as SNEGSKA (reference sequence). CDR3 length: 14 residues. V gave up 4 bases and J gave up 3 bases, with 15 bases separating them. The CDR3 loop reads CSAIEGSSKETQYF. Here the CDR3 DNA reads TGCAGTGCTATTGAGGGATCCAGCAAAGAGACCCAGTACTTC.

The rearrangement links TRBV7-2 to TRBJ2-2; D might be TRBD2 (7 bases). The germline V gene has CDR1 SGHTA and CDR2 FQGNSA. Trimming removed 8 bases at V and 4 bases at J, with 17 bases between. This CDR3 is 15 amino acids long. CDR3 sequence reads: CASGDRGAGTGELFF. For the CDR3, the DNA is TGTGCCAGCGGAGACCGGGGGGCGGGCACCGGGGAGCTGTTTTTT. Complete variable domain (other parts from reference TRBV7-2 and TRBJ2-2): GAGVSQSPSNKVTEKGKDVELRCDPISGHTALYWYRQSLGQGLEFLIYFQGNSAPDKSGLPSDRFSAERTGGSVSTLTIQRTQQEDSAVYLCASGDRGAGTGELFFGEGSRLTVL.

Many counts were recorded for this clonotype. J is TRBJ1-1 and V is TRBV30; no clear D gene. V was pared by 0 bases and J by 3 bases, with 8 bases between. Germline CDR1 reads GTSNPN; CDR2 reads SVGIG (reference sequence). This CDR3 contains 13 residues. As DNA, the CDR3 is TGTGCCTGGAGTGTTGGTGGGGACACTGAAGCTTTCTTT. Its translation: CAWSVGGDTEAFF.

This clonotype was counted many times. The chain links TRBV7-9 to TRBJ2-7; a possible D gene is TRBD2 (5 bases). V dropped 7 bases and J dropped 3 bases, with 16 bases sitting between them. CDR1 is SEHNR and CDR2 is FQNEAQ in the germline V gene (reference sequence). The CDR3 has 14 residues. DNA of the CDR3: TGTGCCAGCACCCCTACAGCGGCGGACTACGAGCAGTACTTC. Amino acids: CASTPTAADYEQYF.

Ten or more counts support this clonotype. V is TRBV28 and J is TRBJ2-3, with a possible D match to TRBD2 (5 bases). The V gene lost 5 bases and the J gene lost 0 bases, with 9 bases spanning the gap. Germline CDR1 is MDHEN and CDR2 is SYDVKM. The CDR3 length is 14 residues. CDR3: CASSMTTSTDTQYF. Here the CDR3 DNA reads TGTGCCAGCAGTATGACTACTAGCACAGATACGCAGTATTTT. The full variable domain, completed using reference TRBV28 and TRBJ2-3, is DVKVTQSSRYLVKRTGEKVFLECVQDMDHENMFWYRQDPGLGLRLIYFSYDVKMKEKGDIPEGYSVSREKKERFSLILESASTNQTSMYLCASSMTTSTDTQYFGPGTRLTVL.

About this clonotype: The junction departs from the called germline gene at one end, perhaps through a read error. This chain uses TRBV2 with TRBJ1-1; no definite D call. The CDR3 is 16 residues long. Germline loops: CDR1 SNHLY, CDR2 FYNNEI. CDR3 protein: CANSSWLQSGDTEAFF. For the CDR3, the DNA is TGTGCCAACAGTTCATGGCTACAATCGGGCGACACTGAAGCTTTCTTT.

V and J are TRBV18 and TRBJ2-3; 8 nucleotides align to TRBD1. The V and J ends lost 3 bases and 2 bases, in that order; junction bases with no gene match: 10. The germline V gene encodes CDR1 KGHSH and CDR2 LQKENI. The CDR3 sequence is 17 residues long. CDR3 DNA sequence: TGTGCCAGCTCACCGCGAATCCGGACAGGGTCCACAGATACGCAGTATTTT. Encoded protein: CASSPRIRTGSTDTQYF.

V is TRBV27 and J is TRBJ2-5; unclear D gene. The closer fit of TRBJ2-1 to the DNA end suggests the J call may be wrong. Germline V gene data show CDR1 as MNHEY and CDR2 as SMNVEV (reference sequence). The length of the CDR3 is 13 residues. This CDR3 is CASSLGSTDEQFF. The CDR3, as DNA: TGTGCCAGCAGTCTCGGTAGCACCGATGAGCAGTTCTTC.

For this clonotype: A far larger clone is off by one base, so a read error is likely. The V call is TRBV7-3, the J call TRBJ2-7; 13 positions agree with TRBD2. The CDR3 contains 19 residues. The V segment lost 1 base and the J segment 7 bases; nucleotides outside the gene matches: 16. Looked up from germline, CDR1 is SGHTA and CDR2 is FQGTGA. CDR3 coding DNA: TGTGCCAGCAGCTTAATCGGGACTAGCGGGGCTACTTCCTACAATGAGCAGTACTTC. The encoded protein is CASSLIGTSGATSYNEQYF.

This clonotype has a handful of counts. The V call is TRBV4-1, the J call TRBJ1-4; perhaps TRBD1 as D (5 bases). Trimming shortened V by 4 bases and J by 16 bases, and 19 bases separated the two germline ends. This CDR3 is built from 13 residues. In germline, CDR1 is MGHRA, CDR2 YSYEKL. Here the CDR3 reads CASSRLSRAPAFF. CDR3 sequence (DNA): TGCGCCAGCAGCCGCCTCAGCAGGGCTCCGGCGTTTTTT.

This clonotype was seen ten or more times. This sequence joins TRBV3-1 and TRBJ2-2; D is uncertain. The length of the CDR3 is 15 residues. CDR1 LGHDT and CDR2 YNNKEL come from the germline V gene (reference sequence). V dropped 2 bases and J dropped 1 base, with 8 bases sitting between them. As DNA, the CDR3 is TGTGCCAGCAGCCAAAGGCTGGGGAACACCGGGGAGCTGTTTTTT. Translating gives CASSQRLGNTGELFF.

This clonotype was seen more than once but under ten times. The chain combines TRBV9 with TRBJ2-7; D may be TRBD1 (6 bases). CDR1 and CDR2 from the germline V gene are SGDLS and YYNGEE. This CDR3 spans 14 amino acids. The V end lost 0 bases, the J end lost 5 bases, and 12 bases lay between the germline ends. The CDR3 here is CASSVEVWTDEQYF. DNA of the CDR3: TGTGCCAGCAGCGTAGAGGTTTGGACAGACGAGCAGTACTTC.

The rearrangement joins TRBV19 to TRBJ1-1; 7 bases line up with TRBD1. This CDR3 comprises 14 residues. Per the germline V gene, CDR1 is LNHDA and CDR2 is SQIVND (reference sequence). Losses at the gene ends were 5 bases for V and 5 bases for J; bases not matched to a gene: 8. CDR3 in DNA: TGTGCCAGTAGTCCGACACCGACAGGGACTGAAGCTTTCTTT. Protein product: CASSPTPTGTEAFF. Supplemented by reference TRBV19 and TRBJ1-1, the full variable domain reads DGGITQSPKYLFRKEGQNVTLSCEQNLNHDAMYWYRQDPGQGLRLIYYSQIVNDFQKGDIAEGYSVSREKKESFPLTVTSAQKNPTAFYLCASSPTPTGTEAFFGQGTRLTVV.

The chain links TRBV27 to TRBJ2-3; 7 bases are shared with TRBD1. J was trimmed by 0 bases and V by 4 bases; bases with no gene match: 4. The CDR3 length is 15 residues. Germline assignment: CDR1 MNHEY and CDR2 SMNVEV (reference sequence). CDR3 in amino acids: CASSSPGQSTDTQYF. CDR3 sequence (DNA): TGTGCCAGCAGTTCTCCGGGACAGAGCACAGATACGCAGTATTTT.

Ten or more counts support this clonotype. The chain carries TRBV27 and TRBJ1-1; no firm D call. The CDR3 consists of 14 residues. V lost 5 bases and J lost 3, with 13 bases in between. Per germline, CDR1 MNHEY and CDR2 SMNVEV (reference sequence). CDR3 in amino acids: CASSPPGPHTEAFF. For the CDR3, the DNA is TGTGCCAGCAGTCCCCCGGGTCCGCACACTGAAGCTTTCTTT.

This clonotype was recorded at least ten times. V usage is TRBV7-9 and J usage is TRBJ2-2; 8 nucleotides match TRBD1. The V and J ends lost 5 bases and 1 base, in that order; junction bases with no gene match: 0. In germline, CDR1 is SEHNR, CDR2 FQNEAQ (reference sequence). The CDR3 has 14 residues. CDR3 bases: TGTGCCAGCAGCGGACAGGGGAACACCGGGGAGCTGTTTTTT. Translating gives CASSGQGNTGELFF.